This T cell receptor beta chain came from a study of shared clonotypes between healthy human individuals. CDR3 length equals 19 residues. Germline lookup yields CDR1 SGHRS and CDR2 YFSETQ. The V segment lost 0 bases and the J segment 1 base; nucleotides outside the gene matches: 8. Repertoires were generated with immunoSEQ multiplex PCR, while TCRdb's copy carries only in-frame clones and drops some. The sample shows approximately 2.5 million clones, around nine tenths of them seen only once. Study-wide points: Larger richness was generally estimated for naive than memory subsets.

About this clone itself: What it recognizes is unknown.

The J gene is TRBJ2-6, the V gene TRBV5-1, with 9 bases aligning to TRBD1. Sequencing was done on a sample of naive CD4+ T cells sorted from blood. Indicated subset: CD45RA+ positively selected. The receptor was derived from a man aged 18-30 years in good health. In DNA form, the CDR3 reads TGCGCCAGCAGCTTGGAACCGGGACAGGGACCTTCTGGGGCCAACGTCCTGACTTTC. Encoded protein: CASSLEPGQGPSGANVLTF.